Following are 16 T cell receptor beta chains from one sample sequenced in a study of T-cell reconstitution after alpha-beta-depleted transplantation in children. Unique molecular identifiers were built into the TCRbeta library. TCRdb called the PCR reads again in MiXCR, with one record for every CDR3 protein. The sample comprises about 240,000 distinct CDR3 sequences, approximately 12% of which are singletons, and roughly 2.6% rests with the top ten. The source was PBMCs from the stem cell graft donor, collected from the stem cell graft. These receptors were obtained from a human donor who donated a stem cell graft to a child with acute lymphoblastic leukemia.

This clonotype occurred many times. CDR3 sequence: CSAQIPRGLRDTGELFF. CDR3 DNA: TGCAGTGCTCAAATTCCGCGGGGTTTGAGAGACACCGGGGAGCTGTTTTTT. The gene calls are TRBV20-1 and TRBJ2-2; possible D gene TRBD2, 6 bases. CDR3 size: 17 residues. Per the germline V gene, CDR1 is DFQATT and CDR2 is SNEGSKA (reference sequence). The V end was cut by 5 bases, the J end by 3 bases, with 22 bases between.

The CDR3, as DNA: TGTGCCAGCAGCCCTTACCTCGGTGGCTACACCTTC. Translation: CASSPYLGGYTF. This chain uses TRBV12-3 or TRBV12-4 with TRBJ1-2, with no clear D. V was clipped by 6 bases and J by 7 bases, with 12 bases between them. CDR3 length: 12 residues.

This clonotype was counted a few times. V gene TRBV24-1 combines with J gene TRBJ2-2, with D perhaps given as TRBD1 or TRBD2 (5 bases each). Looked up from germline, CDR1 is KGHDR and CDR2 is SFDVKD. Trimming left V 3 bases short and J 0 bases short, with 10 bases between. The CDR3 sequence is 16 residues long. The CDR3 region is CATSDHGTANTGELFF. Here the CDR3 DNA reads TGTGCCACCAGTGATCACGGGACCGCGAACACCGGGGAGCTGTTTTTT.

In this sample, this clonotype turned up many times. V is TRBV5-1 and J is TRBJ1-4; D remains unclear. This CDR3 region has 16 residues. Germline assignment: CDR1 SGHRS and CDR2 YFSETQ. With 4 bases removed from V and 2 bases from J, the gap between germline ends came to 15 bases. The CDR3 reads CASSLGESGTNEKLFF. In DNA, the CDR3 is TGCGCCAGCAGCCTGGGTGAGAGCGGCACTAATGAAAAACTGTTTTTT. Full variable domain (outside the CDR3, taken from reference TRBV5-1 and TRBJ1-4): KAGVTQTPRYLIKTRGQQVTLSCSPISGHRSVSWYQQTPGQGLQFLFEYFSETQRNKGNFPGRFSGRQFSNSRSEMNVSTLELGDSALYLCASSLGESGTNEKLFFGSGTQLSVL.

This clonotype was counted at least ten times. The gene calls are TRBV9 and TRBJ2-1, with D tentatively TRBD1 or TRBD2 (5 bases each). The CDR3 totals 16 residues. Germline lookup yields CDR1 SGDLS and CDR2 YYNGEE. Trimming left V 3 bases short and J 6 bases short, with 19 bases between. CDR3 nucleotide sequence: TGTGCCAGCAGCGAAACAGCCGGGACGCTCTCCAATGAGCAGTTCTTC. Translated: CASSETAGTLSNEQFF.

This clonotype has at least ten counts. This sequence joins TRBV6-5 and TRBJ2-3, with 7 bases aligning to TRBD1. CDR3 length: 13 amino acids. V was pared by 3 bases and J by 7 bases, with 4 bases of the junction left unmatched. Germline CDR1 reads MNHEY; CDR2 reads SVGAGI. Written as DNA, the CDR3 is TGTGCCAGCAGTTATACAGGGGATAATACGCAGTATTTT. Protein product: CASSYTGDNTQYF.

The chain has TRBV19 and TRBJ1-2; D gene ambiguous. The V end was cut by 10 bases, the J end by 3 bases, with 18 bases between. CDR3 size: 14 residues. Germline V gives CDR1 LNHDA, CDR2 SQIVND (reference sequence). Written as DNA, the CDR3 is TGTGCCACCAGAGAGGTGTATCGGGACTATGGCTACACCTTC. Translating it yields CATREVYRDYGYTF.

This sequence joins TRBV7-3 and TRBJ2-2, with no clear D. This CDR3 has 14 residues. V lost 5 bases and J 7 bases, leaving 14 bases between the germline ends. From germline, CDR1 is SGHTA and CDR2 FQGTGA. CDR3 sequence: CASSPRVVGGELFF. In nucleotides, the CDR3 is TGTGCCAGCAGCCCAAGAGTAGTTGGCGGGGAGCTGTTTTTT.

Ten or more counts support this clonotype. V usage is TRBV29-1 and J usage is TRBJ1-1; tentative D call: TRBD1 (5 bases). The V end was cut by 6 bases, the J end by 6 bases, with 17 bases between. Germline CDR1 SQVTM, CDR2 ANQGSEA. This CDR3 comprises 13 residues. CDR3 residues: CSVARGAQSEAFF. CDR3 DNA: TGCAGCGTGGCGCGAGGGGCACAGTCTGAAGCTTTCTTT.

This clonotype was counted ten times or more. V is TRBV21-1 and J is TRBJ2-7; the table assigns TRBD2, which was not confirmed against the DNA. TRBV21-1 has pseudogene status. The CDR3 contains 17 residues. CDR3 in amino acids: CASRRILGLAGAHEQYF. The CDR3, as DNA: TGTGCCAGCAGACGTATCCTGGGGCTAGCGGGAGCCCACGAGCAGTACTTC.

This clonotype was seen ten or more times. V is TRBV20-1 and J is TRBJ2-3, with a possible D match to TRBD1 (6 bases). The V gene lost 8 bases and the J gene lost 9 bases, with 24 bases spanning the gap. The CDR3 extends over 14 amino acids. Germline V lookup: CDR1 DFQATT, CDR2 SNEGSKA (reference sequence). CDR3 residues: CSLSGGGTGRTQYF. CDR3 sequence (DNA): TGCAGTCTAAGTGGAGGCGGCACAGGGCGGACGCAGTATTTT.

Ten or more counts support this clonotype. V and J are TRBV4-3 and TRBJ2-7; maybe TRBD2 (6 bases). This CDR3 region has 15 residues. The germline V gene has CDR1 LGHNA and CDR2 YSLEER. The V gene lost 1 base and the J gene lost 2 bases, with 12 bases spanning the gap. CDR3 nucleotide sequence: TGCGCCAGCAGCCAAGGATGGAGGGGAACCTACGAGCAGTACTTC. Its protein product is CASSQGWRGTYEQYF.

This clonotype was observed many times. This rearrangement joins TRBV3-1 to TRBJ2-7; D gene ambiguous. Germline V gene data show CDR1 as LGHDT and CDR2 as YNNKEL (reference sequence). This CDR3 region has 14 residues. Trimming took 1 base from V and 2 from J, leaving 9 bases between them. CDR3 sequence reads: CASSQALAPYEQYF. CDR3 DNA sequence: TGTGCCAGCAGCCAAGCCTTGGCACCCTACGAGCAGTACTTC.

The chain recombines TRBV7-9 with TRBJ2-1, with 14 positions matching TRBD2. Germline V gene data show CDR1 as SEHNR and CDR2 as FQNEAQ (reference sequence). The CDR3 consists of 17 residues. J gave up 6 bases and V 2 bases, and 6 bases lay outside the gene matches. In nucleotides, the CDR3 is TGTGCCAGCAGCTTAATGGGACTAGCGGGGGCTCGCAATGAGCAGTTCTTC. Translated, it gives CASSLMGLAGARNEQFF.

This clonotype has ten or more counts. V and J are TRBV12-3 or TRBV12-4 and TRBJ1-2; D is unclear. The CDR3 consists of 13 residues. V lost 3 bases to trimming and J lost 8 bases, with 13 bases between them. The CDR3 DNA is TGTGCCAGCAGTTTGAGCCCCCATGGGGGCTACACCTTC. Its translation is CASSLSPHGGYTF.

Many counts were recorded for this clonotype. The V and J genes are TRBV3-1 and TRBJ1-1, with TRBD1 as a possible D gene (5 bases). From germline, CDR1 is LGHDT and CDR2 YNNKEL (reference sequence). Between the trimmed V and J ends, which lost 5 bases and 3 bases, there was a span of 16 bases. The CDR3 runs to 15 residues. In nucleotides, the CDR3 is TGTGCCAGCAGCGCCCGGGACCGAGAGGACACTGAAGCTTTCTTT. As protein: CASSARDREDTEAFF.